This TCR beta chain was documented in a study of beta chain features in type 1 diabetes. This clone was seen a few times. The antigen remains unidentified. This CDR3 comprises 14 residues. The V end was cut by 0 bases, the J end by 4 bases, with 9 bases between. Germline V CDR1 and CDR2: SGDLS, YYNGEE. The entirety of the isolated RNA underwent reverse transcription, so expressed TCRB transcripts were sequenced. Assay: immunoSEQ multiplex PCR; the TCRdb copy retains only in-frame clones and omits some. The sample lists 850,000 to 900,000 clones, roughly 16% seen once, with about 0.02% in the top ten. General study points: More deletions and fewer insertions at VDJ junctions were found in patients with type 1 diabetes.

The TCR comes from a woman aged 18-35 years in good health. Sequenced material: naive CD4+ T cells from blood. The V call is TRBV9, the J call TRBJ2-3; D is perhaps TRBD2 (5 bases). CDR3 DNA: TGTGCCAGCAGCGTAGAACTAGTTGCAGATACGCAGTATTTT. It yields the protein CASSVELVADTQYF.